The subject of this entry is one TCR beta chain. A read error may produce the germline difference seen at one junction end. The CDR3 runs to 15 residues. The germline V gene has CDR1 SQVTM and CDR2 ANQGSEA. Genomic DNA, serving as template, underwent TCR beta VDJ and CDR3 profiling. MiXCR was run by TCRdb on the reads, yielding one entry per CDR3 protein. The sample has about 180,000 distinct CDR3 sequences, less than 50% seen once; the top ten hold about an eighth. The entry originates in a study of CD8+CD57+ T cells in acquired aplastic anemia. Study-level information: Mean yield of DNA from sorted CD4+ and CD8+ cells was about 3.2 ug.

Patients included in sequencing had previously demonstrated CD8+CD57+ cell expansion by flow cytometry. All participating patients were living with severe acquired aplastic anemia. Blood samples were obtained from patients who had received no prior therapy. The chain joins TRBV29-1 to TRBJ2-2; the match to TRBD1 covers 8 bases. The origin of this receptor is a human donor with aplastic anemia. The specimen sequenced was sorted CD4+, CD8+, or CD8+CD57+ T cells (not recorded which) from PBMCs. DNA for the CDR3: TGCAGCGGAGGGGCAGGGGGCGCCTTGGGCGGGGAGCTGCTTTTT. It translates to CSGGAGGALGGELLF.